This TCR beta chain is from a study of blood T cell repertoires in COVID-19. V lost 2 bases and J lost 6, with 11 bases in between. In germline, CDR1 is SGHRS, CDR2 YFSETQ. This CDR3 region has 13 residues. Per the authors' pipeline: Researchers report that nucleated cell counts were estimated from reference gene primer amplification. The method was immunoSEQ multiplex PCR; TCRdb's version includes in-frame clones alone and lacks a portion of them. The V and J calls and clone size were taken over from that table, and D and trimming were inferred from the DNA. The table lists fewer than 200,000 clones, 70% to 85% of them singletons, with around 10% in the top ten.

The origin of this receptor is an elderly woman with acute or convalescent COVID-19. The sequenced sample was peripheral blood. This chain uses TRBV5-1 with TRBJ1-1, with D tentatively TRBD1 (6 bases). This CDR3 reads CASSFRGFPEAFF. DNA of the CDR3: TGCGCCAGCAGCTTTAGGGGGTTCCCTGAAGCTTTCTTT.